This paragraph reports one TCR beta chain. This receptor's antigen is unknown. No base quality information exists; no much larger clone differs at one position. The CDR3 regions of human TCRbeta chains were analyzed by immunosequencing. On the study's bioinformatics: Repertoire TCRs were checked for matches against a reference library of SARS-CoV-2-specific TCRs that had been generated using the MIRA antigen-specificity platform. Breadth was defined as the fraction of unique TCRs that were SARS-CoV-2-associated, and depth was defined as the fraction of total T cells that were SARS-CoV-2-associated. Using the MIRA data, each spike-specific TCR was mapped to the spike region that the TCR reacts to and placed in a CD4 or CD8 class. Log10-transformed breadth and depth values were compared by one-way ANOVA with Sidak's multiple comparisons tests. The source is immuneACCESS, and TCRdb retained only in-frame sequences with V and J called. Part of the clones is not carried over; for the studies checked, unresolved V genes explain less than half of this, and the remainder is unexplained. V, J and clone size reflect that table, while D and trimming were determined from the DNA. The sample contains some 150,000 clones, about 92% of them found a single time. The leading ten clones occupy 1.5% to 2% of the sample.

This specimen's time point label, per the study, means: baseline before first vaccination. Vaccinee samples were obtained from the UK trials COV001 and COV002, which included a single-blind randomized controlled phase 2/3 trial of AZD1222 (ChAdOx1 nCoV-19) in healthy adults. Trial participant PBMC samples were collected at day 0 and day 28 after the second dose for TCRbeta chain sequencing. These data come from a study of T cell responses to AZD1222 COVID-19 vaccine (dated by TCRdb to about 2021). As for the study more broadly: AZD1222 recipients with second doses at about 4 weeks or about 12 weeks were pooled, because spike-specific TCR depth and breadth did not differ between schedules. Enrollment into the trials was organized by age into subgroups of 18-55, 56-69 and 70-plus years, and those subgroups contained roughly 150, 30 and 60 TCR-sequenced participants, respectively. A total of 233 trial participants underwent TCR sequencing, of whom around 200 received two doses of AZD1222 and about 25 received two doses of the MenACWY control vaccine.

CDR3 length: 16 amino acids, cysteine to phenylalanine. The entry retains the CDR3 DNA only, 48 bases that are in frame from base 1. Based on the germline V gene, the CDR1 and CDR2 sequences are SNHLY and FYNNEI. Trimmed from V: 6 bases; trimmed from J: 4 bases; junction bases lacking a gene match: 10. On the study overall, not on this receptor specifically: Conclusions about previously exposed vaccinees are limited, since just 5 or 6 AZD1222 recipients were seropositive for SARS-CoV-2 at baseline. Because no day 14 peak-response samples were available, repertoires were characterized only after the peak T cell response. The vaccine-associated CD4 TCRs covered the entire spike protein, and the dominant responses fell in regions 160-218 and 743-854. Participants were mostly white British and included more females than males, and it was suggested by the authors that clonal diversity may have been underestimated. The 56-69-year group was small, and its depth increase did not reach significance, likely because of low power. Reportedly, almost half of the unique spike-specific TCRs recognized epitopes lying outside the regions that are mutated in the B.1.351 and B.1.1.7 variants. After two AZD1222 doses, spike-specific TCR breadth and depth were significantly higher than at day 0 and than in MenACWY recipients.

The sample here was peripheral blood, taken on day 0 of AZD1222 vaccination. This TCR was sampled from an adult in good health. The chain is made from TRBV2 and TRBJ2-1; 9 central nucleotides agree with TRBD1. The CDR3 region: CASRVRPGQGYNEQFF. The sequenced DNA: TGTGCCAGCAGGGTTCGCCCGGGACAGGGTTACAATGAGCAGTTCTTC.